This T cell receptor (beta chain) stems from a study of low-dose radiotherapy and immunotherapy resistance in tumors (dated by TCRdb to between 2021 and 2023). About the investigation overall: Patients in Cohort 1 were given 0.5 Gy per fraction every 2 weeks, and the prescribed total PTV dose was 6.5 Gy. Patients took aspirin 300 mg orally once daily for four cycles, starting on cycle 1 day 1. Cohort 2 received 1 Gy per fraction every two weeks, with a total of 13 Gy over 26 weeks. Trial participants were not randomized into treatment groups. Intravenous cyclophosphamide at 200 mg/m2 was administered every two weeks, one day ahead of each radiation and immunotherapy administration. Eight patients were included in the translational analysis: three from the first dose cohort and the first five from the second dose cohort. Patients were given nivolumab as a 240 mg flat dose every two weeks and ipilimumab at 1 mg/kg every six weeks, with both drugs delivered intravenously.

Sequencing was performed on an Illumina HiSeq 2500. To make first-strand cDNA, Superscript III was used along with a set of TRAV- and TRBV-specific primers so that both the TCRalpha and TCRbeta chains were covered. A roughly 19-cycle PCR with Phusion amplified the TCRs, pairing a constant-region primer with the adapter that was attached to the V primers. Amplification of the isolated mRNA was done with the MessageAmp II aRNA Amplification Kit, which involved an approximately 16-hour in vitro transcription at 37 degrees C. The Dynabeads mRNA DIRECT Purification Kit was used to isolate mRNA for TCR sequencing. Indexed Illumina adapters were added in a second Phusion PCR of about 24 cycles, after which AMPure XP beads were used to purify the products. For the original study's pipeline: Custom Perl scripts pooled TCR sequences encoding the same protein, removed out-of-frame sequences and computed each clonotype's abundance. Any TCR sequence backed by just one read was left out of the analysis. Shannon entropy, Gini index, clonality, richness, and the frequency of TCRs shared between repertoires were included as repertoire metrics. TCRdb handled the public reads itself, with Q25 trimming in fastp and clone calling in MiXCR, and kept productive beta chains. Each entry merges the rows of one CDR3 protein and shows their most common DNA and genes. TCRdb, not the original authors, processed these V and J calls. For this sample the table gives tens of thousands of distinct CDR3 sequences, of which less than 40% were detected only once. The ten largest clones add up to over 8.5% of the sample.

Many counts were recorded for this clonotype. What antigen it recognizes has not been identified. Within one base of it there is no much larger clone, and no base qualities were kept. The label giving this sample's time point can be read as: before trial treatment. Donors were enrolled in RACIN, a single-arm phase I dose-escalation trial in which nivolumab, ipilimumab, aspirin, low-dose cyclophosphamide and low-dose radiotherapy were combined. Patients were eligible if they had advanced solid tumors that were TIL-negative. The sequencing used PBMCs, collected before treatment. The clonotype originates from a female donor with ovarian cancer.

CDR3 reads: CSASRDISSYEQYF. The bases read TGCAGTGCTAGCCGGGACATCAGCTCCTACGAGCAGTACTTC. The rearrangement joined TRBV20-1 to TRBJ2-7, and the D gene may be TRBD1, 6 bases matching. Spanning cysteine to phenylalanine, the CDR3 consists of 14 amino acids. Only CDR3 DNA remains: 42 bases, in frame from the first base. Reading the germline V gene (reference sequence) gives CDR1 DFQATT and CDR2 SNEGSKA. The V end loses 3 bases and the J end loses 0 bases, and a stretch of 12 bases separates them.